This T cell receptor (beta chain) originates from a study of T cells in Graves' hyperthyroidism and ophthalmopathy (dated by TCRdb to the late 2010s). With regard to the full study: Peripheral blood samples were taken at the time of initial diagnosis, prior to any treatment. To identify distinguishing TCR V-J signatures, a discovery cohort of 95 to 100 patients was used, comprising fewer than 45 with Graves' ophthalmopathy and approximately 57 with stable Graves' hyperthyroidism. Whether ophthalmopathy could be predicted prospectively was tested in an independent validation cohort made up of 18 to 20 hyperthyroidism patients plus 17 patients who later progressed to ophthalmopathy. The 100 or so discovery patients were divided at random into training and test sets in a 7:3 ratio. The study also compared thyroid tissue and blood T-cell repertoires from roughly six Graves' hyperthyroidism patients. After blood sampling, hyperthyroidism patients were treated with methimazole at a starting dose of 30 mg daily, and ophthalmopathy patients were treated with high-dose intravenous methylprednisolone. The paper describes TCR Vbeta CDR3 sequencing of more than 120 peripheral blood samples, made up of roughly 45 ophthalmopathy patients, roughly 72 hyperthyroidism patients and roughly 17 progressor patients.

Study-level results and caveats: Most expanded thyroid clonotypes (frequency above 0.001) were also detected in blood, a finding suggesting that blood repertoires may reflect thyroid immune responses. In cross-validation, a model built on a 13 V-J signature told ophthalmopathy apart from stable hyperthyroidism with 87.88% sensitivity and about 81% specificity, and in testing the same model reached 80%/75%. During validation, the model predicted progression to ophthalmopathy a median of approximately 6.5 months ahead of onset, with approximately 71% sensitivity and 72% to 80% specificity. Sample size was not statistically predetermined, and investigators were not blinded to group allocation.

Taken from the germline V gene, the CDR1 and CDR2 loops are SGHVS and FQNEAQ. The CDR3, cysteine through phenylalanine, is 18 amino acids long. Only the CDR3 region is kept as DNA, spanning 54 bases read in frame from base 1. Between the V and J ends, shortened by 4 bases and 2 bases respectively, the junction contains 24 bases. This clonotype was seen a handful of times. It has no known antigen specificity. No much larger clonotype is one base removed from it; base qualities were not supplied. The TCR beta CDR3 regions were amplified from the RNA transcripts. A first-round RT-PCR of the TCR CDR3 used the HTBI primer set with the Qiagen OneStep RT-PCR kit. Libraries were constructed in a second round of multiplex PCR, after which size selection and purification were carried out. Sequencing of the libraries was done on an Illumina HiSeq2000 using paired-end 100 bp reads. In the paper's pipeline: Raw data were processed with SOAPnuke, discarding reads with adapters, uncalled bases, mean Phred below 15, or no exact constant-primer or identifier match. COPE v1.2.5 was used to merge the high-quality paired reads, and each unique nucleotide sequence was defined as a clonotype. Clonotypes were aligned to IMGT TRBV, TRBD and TRBJ reference segments using MiTCR v1.1. The analysis was restricted to V-J combinations with a frequency above 0.0001, which together covered 99.2% of the repertoires. A TCS score was defined as the ratio between F50 (clonal expansion) and ExV (chaos), using BLOSUM62-based TCRdist between CDR3 peptides within each V-J. Welch's t-statistics and random forest reduced just over 500 V-J features to 13, which were used in a naive Bayes classifier (R e1071). TCRdb itself trimmed the public reads at Q25 with fastp, ran MiXCR and retained productive beta chains. Under each unique CDR3 protein, matching rows form one entry showing the most common genes and DNA. TCRdb's processing, not the authors', yielded these V and J calls. Within this sample are hundreds of thousands of distinct CDR3 sequences, with about 20% of them counted one time only. The ten largest make up 47% of the sample.

Ophthalmopathy patients had moderately to severely active disease, with a Clinical Activity Score of 3 or more, a NOSPECS grade of 4 or more, and a disease duration of less than 3 months. The study excluded patients with uncontrolled infections, other autoimmune diseases, pregnancy or lactation. Diagnoses were based on clinical symptoms, serum thyroxine and TRAb, thyroid ultrasound and orbital computed tomography. PBMCs were isolated from 8 to 10 ml of fresh peripheral blood by Ficoll-Paque density gradient centrifugation. Total RNA was extracted with Trizol reagent, and quality was checked on an Agilent 2100 Bioanalyzer.

Specimen: blood. The rearrangement joined TRBV7-8 to TRBJ2-7; TRBD2 is perhaps the D gene, given 5 matching bases. The receptor comes from a man aged 35-49 years with Graves' ophthalmopathy. The nucleotide sequence is TGTGCCAGCAGCTCCCAGGCGCTCCCGGGGATGAAGGCCTACGAGCAGTACTTC. It codes for CASSSQALPGMKAYEQYF.